These 27 T cell receptor beta chains originate from one sample sequenced in a study of cytomegalovirus exposure and HLA in healthy donors. The PCR used 60 Vbeta and 13 Jbeta primers. Generated by immunoSEQ multiplex PCR, the TCRdb table keeps only in-frame clones and is missing some. The sample contains over 110,000 clones, around three quarters of which appear only once. The specimen sequenced was PBMCs. The receptors stem from a woman aged 18-29 years in good health and CMV-seropositive.

The V gene is TRBV6-1, the J gene TRBJ1-3; perhaps TRBD1 as D (5 bases). Germline V gene lookup returns CDR1 MNHNS and CDR2 SASEGT. The ends were cut back, 0 bases at V and 4 bases at J, with 13 bases in the middle. The CDR3 spans 16 residues. Here the CDR3 reads CASSEARQGYGNTIYF. CDR3 DNA: TGTGCCAGCAGTGAAGCTCGGCAGGGATACGGAAACACCATATATTTT.

The rearrangement links TRBV9 to TRBJ2-2; 9 bases are a match to TRBD2. This CDR3 is 17 amino acids long. Trimming at V came to 3 bases and at J to 0 bases, leaving 6 bases not matched to a gene. The germline gives CDR1 SGDLS, CDR2 YYNGEE. The CDR3 coding sequence is TGTGCCAGCAGCGAATGGGCTAGCGGGGCGAACACCGGGGAGCTGTTTTTT. Translation gives CASSEWASGANTGELFF.

On this clone: The sample holds other DNA sequences that translate to the same CDR3. This chain uses TRBV5-4 with TRBJ1-1, with TRBD1 matching over 7 bases. Germline CDR1 reads SGHNT; CDR2 reads YYREEE (reference sequence). Trimming cost V 4 bases and J 1 base; bases outside gene matches: 4. This CDR3 region has 14 residues. CDR3 sequence (DNA): TGTGCCAGCAGCCTGGGGACAGCGAACACTGAAGCTTTCTTT. Translated, it gives CASSLGTANTEAFF. Together with reference TRBV5-4 and TRBJ1-1, the CDR3 gives the full variable domain: ETGVTQSPTHLIKTRGQQVTLRCSSQSGHNTVSWYQQALGQGPQFIFQYYREEENGRGNFPPRFSGLQFPNYSSELNVNALELDDSALYLCASSLGTANTEAFFGQGTRLTVV.

The chain recombines TRBV6-5 with TRBJ2-7; D is perhaps TRBD2 (7 bases). CDR3 length equals 14 residues. Trimming removed 5 bases at V and 5 bases at J, with 16 bases between. Germline V gene lookup returns CDR1 MNHEY and CDR2 SVGAGI. This CDR3 reads CASSGGGNRDEQYF. CDR3 sequence (DNA): TGTGCCAGCAGTGGGGGGGGGAACAGGGACGAGCAGTACTTC.

V gene TRBV14 combines with J gene TRBJ1-1, with D possibly TRBD1 on 5 matching bases. Germline values: CDR1 SGHDN, CDR2 FVKESK. This CDR3 is 15 amino acids long. Deletions cut 2 bases from V and 6 bases from J, with 16 bases between. In DNA form, the CDR3 reads TGTGCCAGCAGCCAAAGACGGACACCCCCGCCTGAAGCTTTCTTT. The encoded protein is CASSQRRTPPPEAFF.

The chain joins TRBV9 to TRBJ2-3; 7 positions match TRBD2. CDR3 length equals 15 residues. Germline lookup yields CDR1 SGDLS and CDR2 YYNGEE. Trimming took 2 bases from V and 2 from J; bases not matched to a gene: 5. DNA of the CDR3: TGTGCCAGCAGCGTCTCTAGCGGACCCACAGATACGCAGTATTTT. Protein: CASSVSSGPTDTQYF.

The chain joins TRBV2 to TRBJ1-5, with TRBD1 matching 10 bases. V lost 5 bases to trimming and J lost 4 bases; unmatched junction nucleotides: 2. The CDR3 runs to 14 residues. Germline CDR1 SNHLY, CDR2 FYNNEI. In nucleotides, the CDR3 is TGTGCCAGCAGTAGGACAGGGGGGAATCAGCCCCAGCATTTT. The encoded protein is CASSRTGGNQPQHF. The complete variable domain, with remaining parts taken from reference TRBV2 and TRBJ1-5, reads EPEVTQTPSHQVTQMGQEVILRCVPISNHLYFYWYRQILGQKVEFLVSFYNNEISEKSEIFDDQFSVERPDGSNFTLKIRSTKLEDSAMYFCASSRTGGNQPQHFGDGTRLSIL.

The chain combines TRBV18 with TRBJ1-4; D unclear. CDR1 and CDR2 from the germline V gene are KGHSH and LQKENI. This CDR3 region has 16 residues. Trimming took 2 bases from V and 0 from J, leaving 10 bases between them. DNA for the CDR3: TGTGCCAGCTCACCAGGCAGATACGCAACTAATGAAAAACTGTTTTTT. Residues: CASSPGRYATNEKLFF. Using reference TRBV18 and TRBJ1-4 for the parts outside the CDR3, the full variable domain is NAGVMQNPRHLVRRRGQEARLRCSPMKGHSHVYWYRQLPEEGLKFMVYLQKENIIDESGMPKERFSAEFPKEGPSILRIQQVVRGDSAAYFCASSPGRYATNEKLFFGSGTQLSVL.

The V gene is TRBV27, the J gene TRBJ1-1, with TRBD1 identical over 7 bases. This CDR3 region has 16 residues. V lost 3 bases and J lost 0; bases outside the gene matches: 7. CDR1 is MNHEY, CDR2 SMNVEV, per germline (reference sequence). The CDR3 spells CASSFGGQTMNTEAFF. CDR3 nucleotides: TGTGCCAGCAGTTTTGGGGGACAGACCATGAACACTGAAGCTTTCTTT.

V usage is TRBV2 and J usage is TRBJ1-1; D not certain. The V end was cut by 6 bases, the J end by 2 bases, with 13 bases between. Germline lookup yields CDR1 SNHLY and CDR2 FYNNEI. The CDR3 spans 14 residues. The CDR3 here is CASRDSSLNTEAFF. In nucleotides, the CDR3 is TGTGCCAGCAGGGACTCGTCTCTAAACACTGAAGCTTTCTTT.

The V and J genes are TRBV19 and TRBJ1-1, with 7 bases fitting TRBD1. Germline-derived CDR1 and CDR2 are LNHDA and SQIVND (reference sequence). With V trimmed by 1 base and J by 1 base, 6 bases remained unmatched. The CDR3 is made up of 16 amino acids. CDR3 in amino acids: CASSIGDREWNTEAFF. Written as DNA, the CDR3 is TGTGCCAGTAGTATAGGAGACAGGGAATGGAACACTGAAGCTTTCTTT.

The chain recombines TRBV7-6 with TRBJ1-1; 7 bases map to TRBD1. Per germline, CDR1 SGHVS and CDR2 FNYEAQ. The ends lost 5 bases at V and 2 bases at J; junction bases unmatched: 5. The length of the CDR3 is 14 residues. DNA of the CDR3: TGTGCCAGCAGCGTAGGGACAGTCAACACTGAAGCTTTCTTT. It translates to CASSVGTVNTEAFF. The full variable domain, with the rest looked up from reference TRBV7-6 and TRBJ1-1, is GAGVSQSPRYKVTKRGQDVALRCDPISGHVSLYWYRQALGQGPEFLTYFNYEAQQDKSGLPNDRFSAERPEGSISTLTIQRTEQRDSAMYRCASSVGTVNTEAFFGQGTRLTVV.

The chain is built from TRBV2 and TRBJ2-2, with TRBD1 matching 9 bases. The CDR3 extends over 15 amino acids. J lost 5 bases, V lost 6 bases, and 7 bases had no gene match. The germline gives CDR1 SNHLY, CDR2 FYNNEI. The CDR3 DNA follows: TGTGCCAGCAGGGGGGAGACAGGGGGGACCGGGGAGCTGTTTTTT. This sequence encodes CASRGETGGTGELFF.

The chain joins TRBV9 to TRBJ1-2; D possibly corresponds to TRBD1 (6 bases). The CDR3 covers 16 residues. The V and J ends lost 4 bases and 4 bases respectively, with 20 bases between them. Germline loops: CDR1 SGDLS, CDR2 YYNGEE. As DNA, the CDR3 is TGTGCCAGCAGCTCTAGGGGCAGGGGCAGTAGCTATGGCTACACCTTC. This gives the protein CASSSRGRGSSYGYTF.

The V and J genes are TRBV7-9 and TRBJ2-2; D is possibly TRBD1 (5 bases). The V end lost 1 base, the J end lost 6 bases, and 9 bases lay between the germline ends. CDR3 size: 14 residues. Germline CDR1 and CDR2: SEHNR and FQNEAQ (reference sequence). The CDR3 sequence: CASSLVGAAGELFF. DNA for the CDR3: TGTGCCAGCAGCTTAGTAGGGGCAGCCGGGGAGCTGTTTTTT. The full variable domain, rest sourced from reference TRBV7-9 and TRBJ2-2, is DTGVSQNPRHKITKRGQNVTFRCDPISEHNRLYWYRQTLGQGPEFLTYFQNEAQLEKSRLLSDRFSAERPKGSFSTLEIQRTEQGDSAMYLCASSLVGAAGELFFGEGSRLTVL.

The rearrangement links TRBV2 to TRBJ1-2; 12 positions agree with TRBD1. This CDR3 region has 14 residues. Looked up from germline, CDR1 is SNHLY and CDR2 is FYNNEI. Losses at the gene ends were 8 bases for V and 8 bases for J; bases not matched to a gene: 9. CDR3 sequence (DNA): TGTGCCAGCCCGCTGGCGGGACAGGGGGCCGGCTACACCTTC. It specifies CASPLAGQGAGYTF.

There are many counts of this clone. The V gene is TRBV5-4, the J gene TRBJ1-5, with 7 bases matching TRBD1. Trimming took 1 base from V and 2 from J; bases not matched to a gene: 0. Germline CDR1 and CDR2: SGHNT and YYREEE (reference sequence). The CDR3 runs to 14 residues. The CDR3 loop reads CASSLTGGNQPQHF. The CDR3 coding sequence is TGTGCCAGCAGCTTGACAGGGGGCAATCAGCCCCAGCATTTT.

The J gene is TRBJ1-4, the V gene TRBV18; maybe TRBD1 (6 bases). Germline CDR1 KGHSH, CDR2 LQKENI. V dropped 5 bases and J dropped 8 bases, with 12 bases sitting between them. The CDR3 runs to 13 residues. The CDR3 sequence is CASSMGTYEKLFF. The CDR3 bases are TGTGCCAGCTCAATGGGGACATACGAAAAACTGTTTTTT.

This clone was found once. The genes are TRBV29-1 and TRBJ1-4; D is unclear. V was clipped by 0 bases and J by 8 bases, with 10 bases between them. Germline V gene data show CDR1 as SQVTM and CDR2 as ANQGSEA. The CDR3 consists of 13 residues. The CDR3 loop is CSVEEGGPEKLFF. As DNA, the CDR3 is TGCAGCGTTGAAGAAGGAGGGCCGGAAAAACTGTTTTTT.

The CDR3: CASSLGQYTGELFF. The CDR3 nucleotides are TGTGCCAGCAGCTTAGGGCAATACACCGGGGAGCTGTTTTTT. The V and J genes are TRBV7-9 and TRBJ2-2; D remains ambiguous. The CDR3 has 14 residues. Germline-derived CDR1 and CDR2 are SEHNR and FQNEAQ (reference sequence). V was cut by 1 base and J by 3 bases, with 6 bases left in between.

The CDR3 DNA follows: TGCGCCAGCGATGGGGGGGCGGGGGTCCTCAGCCATGAGCAGTTCTTC. It codes for CASDGGAGVLSHEQFF. The chain has TRBV5-1 and TRBJ2-1, with D maybe TRBD2 (7 bases). The CDR3 covers 16 residues. The V end lost 7 bases, the J end lost 8 bases, and 25 bases lay between the germline ends. Germline CDR1 reads SGHRS; CDR2 reads YFSETQ.

The chain combines TRBV5-1 with TRBJ1-6; D unclear. Trimming took 2 bases from V and 0 from J, leaving 9 bases between them. The CDR3 has 16 amino acids. CDR1 and CDR2 (germline): SGHRS, YFSETQ. CDR3 loop: CASSFIESSYNSPLHF. As DNA, the CDR3 is TGCGCCAGCAGCTTCATAGAGAGCTCCTATAATTCACCCCTCCACTTT.

This rearrangement joins TRBV7-6 to TRBJ2-7; possible D gene TRBD1, 6 bases. The V gene lost 2 bases and the J gene lost 3 bases, with 8 bases spanning the gap. Germline CDR1 is SGHVS and CDR2 is FNYEAQ. The CDR3 is made up of 13 amino acids. The CDR3 nucleotides read TGTGCCAGCAGCTTAAAGGGGGTCTACGAGCAGTACTTC. As protein: CASSLKGVYEQYF. The whole variable domain, remainder taken from reference TRBV7-6 and TRBJ2-7, is GAGVSQSPRYKVTKRGQDVALRCDPISGHVSLYWYRQALGQGPEFLTYFNYEAQQDKSGLPNDRFSAERPEGSISTLTIQRTEQRDSAMYRCASSLKGVYEQYFGPGTRLTVT.

This chain joins TRBV30 and TRBJ1-4, with 7 bases fitting TRBD1. The ends lost 0 bases at V and 8 bases at J; junction bases unmatched: 6. The CDR3 extends over 14 amino acids. CDR1 is GTSNPN, CDR2 SVGIG, per germline (reference sequence). This CDR3 is CAWSVQGGEEKLFF. CDR3 coding DNA: TGTGCCTGGAGTGTGCAAGGGGGCGAGGAAAAACTGTTTTTT.

V gene TRBV27 combines with J gene TRBJ2-2; 11 bases match TRBD2. Germline CDR1 and CDR2: MNHEY and SMNVEV (reference sequence). V trimming: 3 bases; J trimming: 8 bases; junction bases outside the gene matches: 8. The CDR3 consists of 16 residues. In DNA, the CDR3 is TGTGCCAGCAGTTTTTCACTAGCGGGGGTTATGGGGGAGCTGTTTTTT. Translation: CASSFSLAGVMGELFF.

The chain couples TRBV5-4 to TRBJ2-6; 9 bases fit TRBD2. With 0 bases clipped from V and 2 bases from J, the junction kept 6 bases outside the gene matches. Germline V gene lookup returns CDR1 SGHNT and CDR2 YYREEE (reference sequence). CDR3 length: 18 amino acids. The chain's CDR3 is CASSLGAGGPTGANVLTF. The CDR3 DNA is TGTGCCAGCAGCTTGGGGGCGGGGGGGCCGACTGGGGCCAACGTCCTGACTTTC.

This rearrangement joins TRBV6-5 to TRBJ2-7, with 8 bases lining up with TRBD2. The CDR3 sequence is 13 residues long. Per germline, CDR1 MNHEY and CDR2 SVGAGI. The J segment lost 6 bases and the V segment lost 6 bases, leaving 7 bases of the junction unmatched. In nucleotides, the CDR3 is TGTGCCAGCAGACCGGGGGGGGCGGCCGAGCAGTACTTC. Protein sequence: CASRPGGAAEQYF.